This entry lists 20 T cell receptor beta chains sequenced from one sample in a study of T cells in localized non-small cell lung cancer. Generated by immunoSEQ multiplex PCR, the TCRdb table keeps only in-frame clones and is missing some. This table has around 33,000 clones, around 88% appearing once. The sequencing here drew on peripheral blood, taken before any cancer treatment. The receptor set was obtained from a woman aged 35 to 75 with stage I lung adenocarcinoma.

The chain is built from TRBV5-5 and TRBJ1-1; D may be TRBD1 (5 bases). Germline values: CDR1 SGHKS, CDR2 YYEKEE (reference sequence). V dropped 4 bases and J dropped 6 bases, with 22 bases sitting between them. The CDR3 spans 16 residues. The CDR3 coding sequence is TGTGCCAGCAGCACCGGACAAACTAAGGGGTTATCTGAAGCTTTCTTT. As protein: CASSTGQTKGLSEAFF.

This clone was found a few times. The J gene is TRBJ1-4, the V gene TRBV5-6; TRBD1 agrees at 12 bases. J lost 7 bases, V lost 4 bases, and 2 bases had no gene match. This CDR3 spans 14 amino acids. Germline V gene data show CDR1 as SGHDT and CDR2 as YYEEEE. The CDR3, as DNA: TGTGCCAGCAGCGGGGACAGGGGGCTTGAAAAACTGTTTTTT. It is translated as CASSGDRGLEKLFF.

This sequence joins TRBV5-6 and TRBJ2-1, with D unclear. The CDR3 covers 12 residues. The germline V and J ends were trimmed by 0 bases and 8 bases, with 6 bases remaining between them. Per the germline V gene, CDR1 is SGHDT and CDR2 is YYEEEE. The CDR3 here is CASSLDVYEQFF. CDR3 DNA: TGTGCCAGCAGCTTGGACGTCTATGAGCAGTTCTTC.

The chain carries TRBV19 and TRBJ2-3; the D is unclear. Trimming removed 6 bases at V and 2 bases at J, with 9 bases between. Germline CDR1 and CDR2: LNHDA and SQIVND (reference sequence). CDR3 size: 13 residues. This CDR3 reads CASRDPNTDTQYF. In DNA form, the CDR3 reads TGTGCCAGTAGAGACCCAAACACAGATACGCAGTATTTT.

The chain combines TRBV2 with TRBJ2-7, with D possibly TRBD2 on 7 matching bases. Trimming removed 6 bases at V and 1 base at J, with 16 bases between. Germline V gene data show CDR1 as SNHLY and CDR2 as FYNNEI. The CDR3 extends over 15 amino acids. The chain's CDR3 is CASSPRGGLSYEQYF. The CDR3 nucleotides read TGTGCCAGCAGCCCGAGGGGGGGCCTGTCCTACGAGCAGTACTTC.

The chain combines TRBV7-2 with TRBJ2-4; D remains ambiguous. The germline gives CDR1 SGHTA, CDR2 FQGNSA. The CDR3 runs 12 residues. Between the trimmed V and J ends, which lost 5 bases and 6 bases, there was a span of 8 bases. In DNA form, the CDR3 reads TGTGCCAGCAGCGGAACGGTAAACATTCAGTACTTC. Its protein product is CASSGTVNIQYF.

The chain couples TRBV19 to TRBJ2-7; 9 nucleotides line up with TRBD1. The CDR3 extends over 14 amino acids. The junction had 9 bases not matched to a gene; V was cut back by 8 bases and J by 4 bases. Per germline, CDR1 LNHDA and CDR2 SQIVND (reference sequence). CDR3 coding DNA: TGTGCCAGTGCCCAGGGACAGGGCCTATACGAGCAGTACTTC. This codes for CASAQGQGLYEQYF.

This rearrangement joins TRBV19 to TRBJ2-1, with D perhaps assigned TRBD1 or TRBD2 (5 bases each). Per the germline V gene, CDR1 is LNHDA and CDR2 is SQIVND (reference sequence). V lost 0 bases, J lost 10 bases, and 7 bases lay in between. The CDR3 has 12 amino acids. The CDR3 DNA follows: TGTGCCAGTAGTATAGATGGGACGGAGCAGTTCTTC. Translation gives CASSIDGTEQFF.

About this clone: At one end, the junction sequence differs from germline, possibly due to a read error. The chain joins TRBV19 to TRBJ2-7; tentative D call: TRBD2 (7 bases). The CDR3 sequence is 17 residues long. Looked up from germline, CDR1 is LNHDA and CDR2 is SQIVND (reference sequence). CDR3: CASRIEGGGQGCDEQYF. In DNA form, the CDR3 reads TGTGCCAGTAGGATAGAGGGGGGAGGGCAGGGATGCGACGAGCAGTACTTC. Looking up the rest from reference TRBV19 and TRBJ2-7 gives the full variable domain: DGGITQSPKYLFRKEGQNVTLSCEQNLNHDAMYWYRQDPGQGLRLIYYSQIVNDFQKGDIAEGYSVSREKKESFPLTVTSAQKNPTAFYLCASRIEGGGQGCDEQYFGPGTRLTVT.

This chain joins TRBV5-8 and TRBJ2-3; 7 bases line up with TRBD1. Germline trimming cut 2 bases from V and 7 bases from J; bases unmatched to any gene: 7. Looked up from germline, CDR1 is SGHTS and CDR2 is YDEGEE. The CDR3 is 14 residues long. This chain's CDR3 is CASSFQQGQNTQYF. The CDR3 coding sequence is TGTGCCAGCAGCTTCCAACAGGGGCAGAATACGCAGTATTTT. The variable domain in full, with the rest retrieved from reference TRBV5-8 and TRBJ2-3, is EAGVTQSPTHLIKTRGQQATLRCSPISGHTSVYWYQQALGLGLQFLLWYDEGEERNRGNFPPRFSGRQFPNYSSELNVNALELEDSALYLCASSFQQGQNTQYFGPGTRLTVL.

The V call is TRBV5-1, the J call TRBJ2-7; 7 bases fit TRBD1. The germline V gene encodes CDR1 SGHRS and CDR2 YFSETQ. CDR3 length equals 14 residues. Losses at the gene ends were 5 bases for V and 2 bases for J; bases not matched to a gene: 7. The CDR3 DNA reads TGCGCCAGCAGATTCAGGGGGAGCACCTACGAGCAGTACTTC. This codes for CASRFRGSTYEQYF.

The chain joins TRBV19 to TRBJ2-5; D might be TRBD1 (6 bases). Germline lookup yields CDR1 LNHDA and CDR2 SQIVND (reference sequence). This CDR3 is 13 amino acids long. V shed 7 bases and J shed 3 bases, with 12 bases lying between them. The CDR3 protein is CASKYEGEETQYF. DNA of the CDR3: TGTGCCAGTAAGTATGAGGGGGAAGAGACCCAGTACTTC.

This rearrangement joins TRBV7-9 to TRBJ1-1; D remains unclear. Trimming stripped 5 bases from V and 4 bases from J, with 11 bases between. The germline V gene encodes CDR1 SEHNR and CDR2 FQNEAQ (reference sequence). CDR3 length: 13 amino acids. DNA of the CDR3: TGTGCCAGCAGCGTAACAGCAGCCACTGAAGCTTTCTTT. Its protein is CASSVTAATEAFF. The entire variable domain, with the rest obtained from reference TRBV7-9 and TRBJ1-1, is as follows: DTGVSQNPRHKITKRGQNVTFRCDPISEHNRLYWYRQTLGQGPEFLTYFQNEAQLEKSRLLSDRFSAERPKGSFSTLEIQRTEQGDSAMYLCASSVTAATEAFFGQGTRLTVV.

The rearrangement links TRBV6-5 to TRBJ2-1; D ambiguous. The germline CDR1 and CDR2 sequences are MNHEY and SVGAGI. Trimming cost V 2 bases and J 6 bases, with 8 bases left between them. This CDR3 is 13 amino acids long. The CDR3 nucleotides are TGTGCCAGCAGTTACGGAAGGAGCAATGAGCAGTTCTTC. It translates to CASSYGRSNEQFF.

A single count supports this clone. The chain is built from TRBV4-1 and TRBJ2-5, with 10 positions matching TRBD2. From germline, CDR1 is MGHRA and CDR2 YSYEKL. J lost 5 bases, V lost 0 bases, and 9 bases had no gene match. The CDR3 is made up of 17 amino acids. The CDR3 here is CASSQDRSGGAQETQYF. The DNA for the CDR3 is TGCGCCAGCAGCCAAGATCGAAGCGGGGGGGCCCAGGAGACCCAGTACTTC.

This clone was observed once. The CDR3: CASSVAVNTEAFF. As DNA, the CDR3 is TGTGCCAGCAGCGTAGCTGTGAACACTGAAGCTTTCTTT. V is TRBV9 and J is TRBJ1-1; D gene uncertain. Germline V gives CDR1 SGDLS, CDR2 YYNGEE. The V end was cut by 0 bases, the J end by 0 bases, with 3 bases between. This CDR3 has 13 amino acids.

The rearrangement links TRBV1 to TRBJ2-4; the D call of TRBD2 is as the table states it, not checked on the DNA. TRBV1 is deemed a pseudogene. The length of the CDR3 is 17 residues. This CDR3 is CTSSDYQRELAKNIQYF. CDR3 in DNA: TGCACCAGCAGCGACTATCAACGTGAACTAGCCAAAAACATTCAGTACTTC.

The rearrangement uses TRBV28 and TRBJ1-2; D is unclear. Per germline, CDR1 MDHEN and CDR2 SYDVKM. There are 15 residues in the CDR3. V dropped 6 bases and J dropped 7 bases, with 21 bases sitting between them. This CDR3 reads CASSSPGPQEVGYTF. The DNA of the CDR3 is TGTGCCAGCAGCTCCCCGGGCCCTCAAGAGGTTGGCTACACCTTC.

This sequence joins TRBV5-1 and TRBJ2-7, with TRBD1 as a possible D gene (5 bases). In germline, CDR1 is SGHRS, CDR2 YFSETQ. V shed 4 bases and J shed 3 bases, with 14 bases lying between them. The CDR3 has 14 residues. CDR3 protein: CASSPQGPNYEQYF. For the CDR3, the DNA is TGCGCCAGCAGCCCTCAGGGCCCAAACTACGAGCAGTACTTC.

This CDR3 reads CASRLQGAGGYTF. Written as DNA, the CDR3 is TGTGCCAGCAGGCTCCAGGGGGCAGGGGGCTACACCTTC. This chain uses TRBV28 with TRBJ1-2, with 8 bases identical to TRBD1. The germline gives CDR1 MDHEN, CDR2 SYDVKM. The CDR3 has 13 amino acids. The V and J ends lost 6 bases and 8 bases, in that order; junction bases with no gene match: 8.